Here is one TCR beta chain with its context. Antigen unknown. Germline CDR1 SQVTM, CDR2 ANQGSEA. Deletions cut 4 bases from V and 6 bases from J, with 12 bases between. The CDR3 contains 13 residues. The data originate from a study of CD8+ T cells in alopecia areata. Whole-study context: Percent affected scalp area, the SALT score, rated treated patients' severity.

Points from the study as a whole: In blood and scalp, many expanded lesional clones persisted during tofacitinib.

In each case, RNA was isolated and then reverse transcribed into cDNA as the sequencing template. TCRdb keeps only in-frame clones here, not all; method: immunoSEQ multiplex PCR. The sample includes about 270,000 clones, roughly 60% seen only once; the top ten take 0.75% to 0.95%. Treatment specified: oral pan-JAK inhibitor, 5-10 mg twice daily. Peripheral blood, together with lesional scalp punch biopsies, was collected from alopecia areata patients. Material: CD4+ T cells sorted from blood, obtained between weeks 51 and 54, from a patient treated with tofacitinib. The chain couples TRBV29-1 to TRBJ1-4; D is unresolved. The TCR sequence derives from a human donor with alopecia areata. The CDR3 bases are TGCAGCGTTGGACCCCGAGGAGATGAAAAACTGTTTTTT. It yields the protein CSVGPRGDEKLFF.